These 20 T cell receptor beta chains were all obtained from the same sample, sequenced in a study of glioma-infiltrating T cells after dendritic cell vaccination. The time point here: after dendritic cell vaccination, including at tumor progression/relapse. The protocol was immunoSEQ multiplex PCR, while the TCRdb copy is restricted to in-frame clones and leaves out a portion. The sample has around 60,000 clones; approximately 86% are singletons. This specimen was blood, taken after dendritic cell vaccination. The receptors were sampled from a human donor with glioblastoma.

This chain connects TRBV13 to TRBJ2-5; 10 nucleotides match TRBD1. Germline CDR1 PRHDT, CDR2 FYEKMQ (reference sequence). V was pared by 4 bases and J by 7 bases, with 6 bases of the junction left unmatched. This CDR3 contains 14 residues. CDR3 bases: TGTGCCAGCAGCTCCCGGGACAGGGGTAGGACCCAGTACTTC. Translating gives CASSSRDRGRTQYF.

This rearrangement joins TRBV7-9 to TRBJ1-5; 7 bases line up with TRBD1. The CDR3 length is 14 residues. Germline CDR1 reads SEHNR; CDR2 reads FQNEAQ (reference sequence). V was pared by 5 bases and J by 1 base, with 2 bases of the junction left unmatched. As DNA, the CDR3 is TGTGCCAGCAGCCCACAGGGGAGCAATCAGCCCCAGCATTTT. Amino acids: CASSPQGSNQPQHF.

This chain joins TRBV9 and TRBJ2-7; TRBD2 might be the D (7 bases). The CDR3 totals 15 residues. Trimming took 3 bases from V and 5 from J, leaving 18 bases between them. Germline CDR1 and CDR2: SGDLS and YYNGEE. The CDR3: CASSEEGGGRNEQYF. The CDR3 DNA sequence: TGTGCCAGCAGCGAAGAGGGGGGGGGCCGGAACGAGCAGTACTTC.

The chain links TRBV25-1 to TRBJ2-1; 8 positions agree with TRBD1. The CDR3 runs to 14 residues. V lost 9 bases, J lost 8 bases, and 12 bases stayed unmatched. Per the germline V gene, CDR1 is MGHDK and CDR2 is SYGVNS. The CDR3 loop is CARPPGQATYEQFF. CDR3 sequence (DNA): TGTGCCAGGCCGCCGGGACAGGCAACGTATGAGCAGTTCTTC.

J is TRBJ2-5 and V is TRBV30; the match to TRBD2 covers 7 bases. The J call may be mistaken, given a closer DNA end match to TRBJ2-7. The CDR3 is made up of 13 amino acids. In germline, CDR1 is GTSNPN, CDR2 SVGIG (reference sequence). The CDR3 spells CAWSVGGRGEQYF. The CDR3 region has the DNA TGTGCCTGGAGTGTAGGTGGGAGGGGCGAGCAGTACTTC.

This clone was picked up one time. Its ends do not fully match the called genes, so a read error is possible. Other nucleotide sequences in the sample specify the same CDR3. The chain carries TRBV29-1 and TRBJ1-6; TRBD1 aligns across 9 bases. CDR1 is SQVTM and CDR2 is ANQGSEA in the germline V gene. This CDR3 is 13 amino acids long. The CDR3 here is CSVGQGNNSPLHF. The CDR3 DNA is TGCAGCGTAGGACAGGGGAATAATTCCCCCCTCCACTTT.

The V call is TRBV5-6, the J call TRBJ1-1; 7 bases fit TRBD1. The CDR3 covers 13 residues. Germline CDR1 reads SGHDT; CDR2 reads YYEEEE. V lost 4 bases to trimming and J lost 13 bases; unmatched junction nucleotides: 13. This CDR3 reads CASSPTGSLNDFF. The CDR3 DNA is TGTGCCAGCAGCCCGACAGGGTCTTTGAATGATTTCTTT. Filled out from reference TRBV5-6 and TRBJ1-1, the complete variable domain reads DAGVTQSPTHLIKTRGQQVTLRCSPKSGHDTVSWYQQALGQGPQFIFQYYEEEERQRGNFPDRFSGHQFPNYSSELNVNALLLGDSALYLCASSPTGSLNDFFGQGTRLTVV.

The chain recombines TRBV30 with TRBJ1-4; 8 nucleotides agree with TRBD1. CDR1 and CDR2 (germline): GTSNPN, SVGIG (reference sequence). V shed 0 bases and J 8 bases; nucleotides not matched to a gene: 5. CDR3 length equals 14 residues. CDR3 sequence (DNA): TGTGCCTGGAGTGTATCCAGGGGGCTCGAAAAACTGTTTTTT. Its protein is CAWSVSRGLEKLFF.

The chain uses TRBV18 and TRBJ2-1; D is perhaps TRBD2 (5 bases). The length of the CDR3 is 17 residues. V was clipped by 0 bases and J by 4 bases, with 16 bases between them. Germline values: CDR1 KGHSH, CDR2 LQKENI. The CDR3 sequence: CASSPPSSGFGYNEQFF. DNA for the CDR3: TGTGCCAGCTCACCACCGAGTTCGGGGTTTGGGTACAATGAGCAGTTCTTC.

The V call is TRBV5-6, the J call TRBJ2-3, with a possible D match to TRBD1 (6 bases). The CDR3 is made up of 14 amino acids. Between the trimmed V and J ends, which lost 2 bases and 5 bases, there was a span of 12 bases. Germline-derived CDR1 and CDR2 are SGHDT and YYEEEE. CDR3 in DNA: TGTGCCAGCAGCTTCACAGGGCGGATAGATACGCAGTATTTT. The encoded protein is CASSFTGRIDTQYF. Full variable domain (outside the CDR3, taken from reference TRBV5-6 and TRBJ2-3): DAGVTQSPTHLIKTRGQQVTLRCSPKSGHDTVSWYQQALGQGPQFIFQYYEEEERQRGNFPDRFSGHQFPNYSSELNVNALLLGDSALYLCASSFTGRIDTQYFGPGTRLTVL.

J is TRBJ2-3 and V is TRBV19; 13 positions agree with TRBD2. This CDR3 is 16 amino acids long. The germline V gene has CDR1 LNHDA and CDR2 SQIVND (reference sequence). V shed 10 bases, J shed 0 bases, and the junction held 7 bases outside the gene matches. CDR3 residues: CAISTSGGPSTDTQYF. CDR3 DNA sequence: TGTGCCATATCGACTAGCGGGGGGCCGAGCACAGATACGCAGTATTTT.

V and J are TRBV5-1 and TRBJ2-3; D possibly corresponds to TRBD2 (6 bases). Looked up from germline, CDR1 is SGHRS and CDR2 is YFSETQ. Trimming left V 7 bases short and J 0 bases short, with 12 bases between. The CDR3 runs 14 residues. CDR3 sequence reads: CASGLGTSTDTQYF. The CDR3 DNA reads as TGCGCCAGCGGCCTCGGGACTAGCACAGATACGCAGTATTTT.

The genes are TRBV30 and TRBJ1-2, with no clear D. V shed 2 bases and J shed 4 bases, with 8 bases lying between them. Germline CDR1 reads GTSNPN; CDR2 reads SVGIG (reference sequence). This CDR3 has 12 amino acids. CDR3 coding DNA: TGTGCCTGGAGTCTTCGGTTCTATGGCTACACCTTC. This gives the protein CAWSLRFYGYTF.

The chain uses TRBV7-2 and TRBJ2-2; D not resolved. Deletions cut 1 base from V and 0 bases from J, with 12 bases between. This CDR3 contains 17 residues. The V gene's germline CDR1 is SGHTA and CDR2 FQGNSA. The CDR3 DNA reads TGTGCCAGCAGCTTAGTAGTTTCGGCGGCGAACACCGGGGAGCTGTTTTTT. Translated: CASSLVVSAANTGELFF. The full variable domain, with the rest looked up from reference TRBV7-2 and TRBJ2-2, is GAGVSQSPSNKVTEKGKDVELRCDPISGHTALYWYRQSLGQGLEFLIYFQGNSAPDKSGLPSDRFSAERTGGSVSTLTIQRTQQEDSAVYLCASSLVVSAANTGELFFGEGSRLTVL.

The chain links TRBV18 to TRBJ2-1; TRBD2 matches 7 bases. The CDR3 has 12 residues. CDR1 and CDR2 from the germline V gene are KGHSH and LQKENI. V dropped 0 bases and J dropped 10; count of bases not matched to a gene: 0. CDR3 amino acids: CASSPPGLEQFF. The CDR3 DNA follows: TGTGCCAGCTCACCACCGGGACTAGAGCAGTTCTTC.

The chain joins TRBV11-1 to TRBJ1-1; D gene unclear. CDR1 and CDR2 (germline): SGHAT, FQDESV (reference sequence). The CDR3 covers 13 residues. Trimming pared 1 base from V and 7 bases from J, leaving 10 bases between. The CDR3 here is CASSLDLLDEAFF. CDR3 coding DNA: TGTGCCAGCAGCTTAGACCTACTTGATGAAGCTTTCTTT.

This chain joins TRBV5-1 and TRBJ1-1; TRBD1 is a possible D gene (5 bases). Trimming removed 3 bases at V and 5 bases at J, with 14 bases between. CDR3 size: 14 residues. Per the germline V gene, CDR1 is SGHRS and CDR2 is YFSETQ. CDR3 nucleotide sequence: TGCGCCAGCAGCTCTTGGCCCGGGGGGACTGAAGCTTTCTTT. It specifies CASSSWPGGTEAFF.

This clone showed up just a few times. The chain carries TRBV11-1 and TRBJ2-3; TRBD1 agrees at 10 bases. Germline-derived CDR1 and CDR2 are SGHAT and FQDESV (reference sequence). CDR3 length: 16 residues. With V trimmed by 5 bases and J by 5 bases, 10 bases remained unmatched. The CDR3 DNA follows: TGTGCCAGCAGCCGAGCCGGGACAGGGGTAAAAGATACGCAGTATTTT. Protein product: CASSRAGTGVKDTQYF.

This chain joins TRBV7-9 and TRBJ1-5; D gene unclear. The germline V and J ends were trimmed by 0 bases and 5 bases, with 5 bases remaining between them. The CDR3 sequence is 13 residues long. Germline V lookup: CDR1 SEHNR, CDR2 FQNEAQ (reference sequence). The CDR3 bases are TGTGCCAGCAGCTTAGCGGAGCATCAGCCCCAGCATTTT. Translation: CASSLAEHQPQHF.

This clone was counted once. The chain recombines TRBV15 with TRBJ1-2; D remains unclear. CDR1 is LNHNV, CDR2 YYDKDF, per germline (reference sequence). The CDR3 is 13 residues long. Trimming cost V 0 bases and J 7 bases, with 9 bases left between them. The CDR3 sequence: CATSRDHRGGYTF. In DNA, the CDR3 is TGTGCCACCAGCAGAGATCACCGGGGTGGCTACACCTTC.